The 21 T cell receptor beta chains below all came from one sample that was sequenced in a study of technical replicates of blood from a handful of donors. The data were produced by immunoSEQ multiplex PCR, yet TCRdb's version contains in-frame clones alone and is incomplete. The sample holds 75,000 to 85,000 clones; approximately 75% are singletons and the top ten take 3% to 4.5%. The source material was PBMCs. These receptors were obtained from a human donor in good health. Some clones in this sample may be carry-over from other donors' samples.

At least ten counts were recorded for this clone. The J gene is TRBJ1-4, the V gene TRBV29-1; D unresolved. Trimming removed 0 bases at V and 14 bases at J, with 10 bases between. This CDR3 is 11 amino acids long. Germline V CDR1 and CDR2: SQVTM, ANQGSEA. The CDR3 sequence: CSVEDQHSLFF. CDR3 coding DNA: TGCAGCGTTGAAGATCAACATTCGCTGTTTTTT.

The rearrangement links TRBV30 to TRBJ1-5; 8 positions agree with TRBD1. The germline gives CDR1 GTSNPN, CDR2 SVGIG (reference sequence). This CDR3 contains 15 residues. With 3 bases clipped from V and 2 bases from J, the junction kept 6 bases outside the gene matches. DNA for the CDR3: TGTGCCTGGAGAGAGACAGGGGCGCGCAATCAGCCCCAGCATTTT. Its translation: CAWRETGARNQPQHF.

This chain connects TRBV9 to TRBJ1-2; possibly TRBD1 for D (6 bases). CDR3 length: 15 residues. The V gene lost 4 bases and the J gene lost 4 bases, with 17 bases spanning the gap. Germline V CDR1 and CDR2: SGDLS, YYNGEE. The CDR3 DNA reads TGTGCCAGCAGCCGCCTCGGCCAGGGGAGCTATGGCTACACCTTC. Translated: CASSRLGQGSYGYTF.

The V gene is TRBV5-6, the J gene TRBJ1-1; tentatively, D is TRBD1 (6 bases). V was cut by 4 bases and J by 4 bases, with 17 bases left in between. Germline lookup yields CDR1 SGHDT and CDR2 YYEEEE. CDR3 length equals 15 residues. CDR3 nucleotide sequence: TGTGCCAGCAGCCCGCCTAGGAGGGGGGGCACTGAAGCTTTCTTT. Protein product: CASSPPRRGGTEAFF.

The chain carries TRBV18 and TRBJ2-2; a possible D gene is TRBD2 (5 bases). Germline loops: CDR1 KGHSH, CDR2 LQKENI. The CDR3 spans 15 residues. V was cut by 3 bases and J by 3 bases, with 11 bases left in between. The CDR3 loop reads CASSPRQADTGELFF. CDR3 coding DNA: TGTGCCAGCTCACCTCGGCAAGCGGACACCGGGGAGCTGTTTTTT.

The chain uses TRBV5-4 and TRBJ2-7, with no clear D. V shed 4 bases and J shed 0 bases, with 8 bases lying between them. Germline V lookup: CDR1 SGHNT, CDR2 YYREEE (reference sequence). The CDR3 totals 13 residues. The CDR3 sequence: CASSHPSSYEQYF. The DNA of the CDR3 is TGTGCCAGCAGCCACCCCAGCTCCTACGAGCAGTACTTC.

This clone has more than one count but fewer than ten. This chain uses TRBV29-1 with TRBJ2-5, with TRBD1 identical over 7 bases. Per the germline V gene, CDR1 is SQVTM and CDR2 is ANQGSEA. The CDR3 runs to 11 residues. The trim removed 4 bases at V and 4 bases at J, leaving 0 bases unmatched. This CDR3 is CSVGQGETQYF. As DNA, the CDR3 is TGCAGCGTTGGACAGGGAGAGACCCAGTACTTC.

The gene calls are TRBV27 and TRBJ2-3, with D maybe TRBD2 (6 bases). Germline-derived CDR1 and CDR2 are MNHEY and SMNVEV (reference sequence). This CDR3 is built from 14 residues. Trimming pared 4 bases from V and 8 bases from J, leaving 16 bases between. The CDR3 bases are TGTGCCAGCAGTTCAGCCGGGAGCGCCCGTACGCAGTATTTT. Its translation: CASSSAGSARTQYF.

The chain carries TRBV18 and TRBJ2-3; no definite D call. The V end lost 6 bases, the J end lost 5 bases, and 9 bases lay between the germline ends. Germline V CDR1 and CDR2: KGHSH, LQKENI. The CDR3 runs 12 residues. In DNA form, the CDR3 reads TGTGCCAGCTCGGCTGCCCGAGATACGCAGTATTTT. It yields the protein CASSAARDTQYF.

V is TRBV7-9 and J is TRBJ2-3, with D perhaps matching TRBD2 (5 bases). There are 14 residues in the CDR3. Germline loops: CDR1 SEHNR, CDR2 FQNEAQ (reference sequence). The ends were cut back, 0 bases at V and 4 bases at J, with 8 bases in the middle. CDR3 protein: CASSLAGAADTQYF. The CDR3, as DNA: TGTGCCAGCAGCTTAGCGGGAGCGGCAGATACGCAGTATTTT.

The chain has TRBV9 and TRBJ2-1; perhaps TRBD2 as D (5 bases). The V gene lost 3 bases and the J gene lost 9 bases, with 16 bases spanning the gap. CDR1 SGDLS and CDR2 YYNGEE come from the germline V gene. The length of the CDR3 is 14 residues. DNA for the CDR3: TGTGCCAGCAGCGCACAACAAGGACTTGTTGAGCAGTTCTTC. Residues: CASSAQQGLVEQFF.

This clone was seen only a few times. This chain links TRBV29-1 with TRBJ1-2; the D gene is possibly TRBD1 (5 bases). There are 11 residues in the CDR3. Germline V CDR1 and CDR2: SQVTM, ANQGSEA. V was shortened by 7 bases and J by 4 bases, with 10 bases between the two germline ends. The chain's CDR3 is CSADRGYGYTF. As DNA, the CDR3 is TGCAGCGCCGACAGAGGCTATGGCTACACCTTC.

The chain has TRBV7-9 and TRBJ1-5, with 9 positions matching TRBD1. V lost 5 bases, J lost 11 bases, and 4 bases stayed unmatched. Germline CDR1 and CDR2: SEHNR and FQNEAQ (reference sequence). The CDR3 is 12 residues long. CDR3 coding DNA: TGTGCCAGCAGCCAGGACAGGGGTACCCAGCATTTT. It is translated as CASSQDRGTQHF.

J is TRBJ1-1 and V is TRBV10-3; D may be TRBD1 (5 bases). There are 13 residues in the CDR3. Trimming left V 11 bases short and J 1 base short, with 14 bases between. Germline V lookup: CDR1 ENHRY, CDR2 SYGVKD. The DNA for the CDR3 is TGTGCCTTTGGACAAGCAGAGAACACTGAAGCTTTCTTT. Translating it yields CAFGQAENTEAFF.

This chain joins TRBV5-4 and TRBJ1-4; D perhaps matches TRBD1 (5 bases). The germline CDR1 and CDR2 sequences are SGHNT and YYREEE (reference sequence). This CDR3 is built from 13 residues. Trimming left V 4 bases short and J 6 bases short, with 10 bases between. As DNA, the CDR3 is TGTGCCAGCAGCGGTGGCAGGGATGAAAAACTGTTTTTT. This codes for CASSGGRDEKLFF. The variable domain in full, with the rest retrieved from reference TRBV5-4 and TRBJ1-4, is ETGVTQSPTHLIKTRGQQVTLRCSSQSGHNTVSWYQQALGQGPQFIFQYYREEENGRGNFPPRFSGLQFPNYSSELNVNALELDDSALYLCASSGGRDEKLFFGSGTQLSVL.

The chain joins TRBV29-1 to TRBJ2-3; D is ambiguous. V was trimmed by 3 bases and J by 2 bases, leaving 6 bases between them. This CDR3 region has 12 residues. Germline assignment: CDR1 SQVTM and CDR2 ANQGSEA. CDR3 DNA sequence: TGCAGCGTTGAGTTATACACAGATACGCAGTATTTT. Its translation: CSVELYTDTQYF.

The rearrangement joins TRBV2 to TRBJ1-1, with TRBD1 as a possible D gene (6 bases). In germline, CDR1 is SNHLY, CDR2 FYNNEI. The CDR3 totals 16 residues. Trimming removed 0 bases at V and 4 bases at J, with 15 bases between. This CDR3 is CASSEALGGARTEAFF. DNA for the CDR3: TGTGCCAGCAGTGAAGCGCTTGGGGGGGCGCGCACTGAAGCTTTCTTT.

The chain's CDR3 is CASRLAGVTGELFF. DNA for the CDR3: TGTGCCAGCAGACTAGCGGGAGTCACCGGGGAGCTGTTTTTT. The chain recombines TRBV19 with TRBJ2-2, with 12 bases that match TRBD2. The CDR3 has 14 amino acids. V lost 9 bases to trimming and J lost 4 bases; unmatched junction nucleotides: 3. Germline assignment: CDR1 LNHDA and CDR2 SQIVND (reference sequence).

The chain joins TRBV9 to TRBJ2-1, with 7 positions matching TRBD1. The CDR3 is 15 amino acids. V lost 0 bases and J lost 2; bases outside the gene matches: 2. Germline V lookup: CDR1 SGDLS, CDR2 YYNGEE. Written as DNA, the CDR3 is TGTGCCAGCAGCGTAGAAGGGGGCACCTACAATGAGCAGTTCTTC. Amino acids: CASSVEGGTYNEQFF. Full variable domain (outside the CDR3, taken from reference TRBV9 and TRBJ2-1): DSGVTQTPKHLITATGQRVTLRCSPRSGDLSVYWYQQSLDQGLQFLIQYYNGEERAKGNILERFSAQQFPDLHSELNLSSLELGDSALYFCASSVEGGTYNEQFFGPGTRLTVL.

V is TRBV6-6 and J is TRBJ2-3, with TRBD1 matching over 9 bases. The CDR3 runs 16 residues. V gave up 6 bases and J gave up 4 bases; unmatched junction bases: 11. Germline V lookup: CDR1 MNHNY, CDR2 SVGAGI (reference sequence). The CDR3 reads CASSLFPGQGSDTQYF. CDR3 DNA sequence: TGTGCCAGCAGCTTATTCCCGGGACAGGGATCAGATACGCAGTATTTT.

The chain is built from TRBV10-3 and TRBJ2-1; 15 nucleotides agree with TRBD2. V lost 6 bases and J lost 0; bases outside the gene matches: 9. The germline CDR1 and CDR2 sequences are ENHRY and SYGVKD. The CDR3 has 19 residues. The CDR3 DNA reads TGTGCCATCAGCCGACGGACTAGCGGGGGGGCTAGCTCCTACAATGAGCAGTTCTTC. This gives the protein CAISRRTSGGASSYNEQFF.